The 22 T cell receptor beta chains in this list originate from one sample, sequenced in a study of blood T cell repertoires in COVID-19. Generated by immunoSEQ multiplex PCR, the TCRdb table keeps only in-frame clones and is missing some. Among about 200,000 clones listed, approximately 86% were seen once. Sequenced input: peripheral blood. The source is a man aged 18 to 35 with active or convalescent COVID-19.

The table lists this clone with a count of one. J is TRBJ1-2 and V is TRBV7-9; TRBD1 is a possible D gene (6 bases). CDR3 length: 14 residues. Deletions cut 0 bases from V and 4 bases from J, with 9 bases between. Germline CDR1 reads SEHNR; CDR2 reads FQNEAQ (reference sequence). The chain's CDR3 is CASSLALQGYGYTF. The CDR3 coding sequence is TGTGCCAGCAGCTTAGCGCTACAGGGCTATGGCTACACCTTC.

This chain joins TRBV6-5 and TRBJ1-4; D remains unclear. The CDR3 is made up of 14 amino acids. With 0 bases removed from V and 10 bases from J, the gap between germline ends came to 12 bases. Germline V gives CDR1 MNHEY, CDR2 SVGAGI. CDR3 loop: CASSYSGSVVKLFF. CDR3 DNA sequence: TGTGCCAGCAGTTACTCCGGGAGTGTGGTAAAACTGTTTTTT.

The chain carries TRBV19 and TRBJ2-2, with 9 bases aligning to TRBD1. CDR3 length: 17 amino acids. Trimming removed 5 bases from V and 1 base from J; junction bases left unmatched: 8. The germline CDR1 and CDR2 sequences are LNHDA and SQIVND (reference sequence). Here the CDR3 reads CASSGDGTGKNTGELFF. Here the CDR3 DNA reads TGTGCCAGTAGTGGGGACGGGACAGGGAAGAACACCGGGGAGCTGTTTTTT.

The CDR3 nucleotides are TGTGCCAGCAGCCCGGGACAGCTTAATGAAAAACTGTTTTTT. It yields the protein CASSPGQLNEKLFF. The J gene is TRBJ1-4, the V gene TRBV7-2; TRBD1 matches 7 bases. There are 14 residues in the CDR3. Per germline, CDR1 SGHTA and CDR2 FQGNSA. After removal of 5 bases from V and 4 bases from J, the junction contained 4 bases not matched to a gene. The entire variable domain, with the rest obtained from reference TRBV7-2 and TRBJ1-4, is as follows: GAGVSQSPSNKVTEKGKDVELRCDPISGHTALYWYRQSLGQGLEFLIYFQGNSAPDKSGLPSDRFSAERTGGSVSTLTIQRTQQEDSAVYLCASSPGQLNEKLFFGSGTQLSVL.

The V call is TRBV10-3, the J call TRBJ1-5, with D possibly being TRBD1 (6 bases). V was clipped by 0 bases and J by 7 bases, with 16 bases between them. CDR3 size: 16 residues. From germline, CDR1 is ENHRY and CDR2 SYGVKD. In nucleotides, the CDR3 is TGTGCCATCAGTGAGTCTCTTTCAGGGGAGTTGCAGCCCCAGCATTTT. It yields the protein CAISESLSGELQPQHF.

The CDR3 spells CASSQGTGGTPIYGYTF. The CDR3 DNA reads as TGCGCCAGCAGCCAAGGTACAGGGGGCACTCCCATATATGGCTACACCTTC. The chain joins TRBV4-3 to TRBJ1-2; 9 bases agree with TRBD1. The CDR3 extends over 17 amino acids. In germline, CDR1 is LGHNA, CDR2 YSLEER. Unmatched junction bases numbered 11, after V lost 1 base and J lost 5 bases.

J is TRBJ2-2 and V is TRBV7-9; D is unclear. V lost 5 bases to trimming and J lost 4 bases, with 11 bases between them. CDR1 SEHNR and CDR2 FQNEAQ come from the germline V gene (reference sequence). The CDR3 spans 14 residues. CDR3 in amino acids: CASSPRPITGELFF. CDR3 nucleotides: TGTGCCAGCAGCCCGCGGCCAATCACCGGGGAGCTGTTTTTT.

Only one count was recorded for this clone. In DNA form, the CDR3 reads TGTGCCAGCAGCCTGGACGGGAGAAACTACGAGCAGTACTTC. Encoded protein: CASSLDGRNYEQYF. The J gene is TRBJ2-7, the V gene TRBV5-4, with D maybe TRBD2 (6 bases). With 4 bases removed from V and 3 bases from J, the gap between germline ends came to 14 bases. The germline V gene encodes CDR1 SGHNT and CDR2 YYREEE (reference sequence). The CDR3 has 14 residues. Full variable domain (rest looked up from reference TRBV5-4 and TRBJ2-7): ETGVTQSPTHLIKTRGQQVTLRCSSQSGHNTVSWYQQALGQGPQFIFQYYREEENGRGNFPPRFSGLQFPNYSSELNVNALELDDSALYLCASSLDGRNYEQYFGPGTRLTVT.

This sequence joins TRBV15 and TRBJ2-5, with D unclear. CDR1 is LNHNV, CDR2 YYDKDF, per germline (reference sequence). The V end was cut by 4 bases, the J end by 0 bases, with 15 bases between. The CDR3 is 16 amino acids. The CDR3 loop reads CATSTRGTSYQETQYF. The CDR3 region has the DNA TGTGCCACCAGCACCCGAGGCACCTCGTACCAAGAGACCCAGTACTTC.

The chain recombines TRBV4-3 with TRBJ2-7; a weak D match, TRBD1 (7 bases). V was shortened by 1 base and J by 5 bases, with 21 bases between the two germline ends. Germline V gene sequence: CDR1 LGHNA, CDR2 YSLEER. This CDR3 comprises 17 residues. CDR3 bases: TGCGCCAGCAGCCAAGCTCCCCGGAGGGCCAGGGGGGACGAGCAGTACTTC. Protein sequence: CASSQAPRRARGDEQYF.

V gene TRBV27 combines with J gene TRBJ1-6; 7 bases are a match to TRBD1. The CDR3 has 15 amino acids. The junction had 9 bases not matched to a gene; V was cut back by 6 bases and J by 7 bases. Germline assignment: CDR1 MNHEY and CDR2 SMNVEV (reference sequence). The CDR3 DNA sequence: TGTGCCAGCAGAGTGACAGGGCTCCTGAATTCACCCCTCCACTTT. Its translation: CASRVTGLLNSPLHF.

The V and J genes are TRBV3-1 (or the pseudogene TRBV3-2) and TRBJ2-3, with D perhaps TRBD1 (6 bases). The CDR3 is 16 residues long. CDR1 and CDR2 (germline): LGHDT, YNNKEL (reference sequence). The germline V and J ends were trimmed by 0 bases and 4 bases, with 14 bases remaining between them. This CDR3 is CASSQDYGQMADTQYF. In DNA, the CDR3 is TGTGCCAGCAGCCAAGATTACGGACAGATGGCAGATACGCAGTATTTT.

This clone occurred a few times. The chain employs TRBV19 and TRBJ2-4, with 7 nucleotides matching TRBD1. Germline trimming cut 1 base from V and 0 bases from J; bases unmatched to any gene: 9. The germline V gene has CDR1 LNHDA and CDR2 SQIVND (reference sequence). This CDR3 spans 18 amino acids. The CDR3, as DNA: TGTGCCAGTAGTATAGGCACCGGGACAGTTGTAGCCAAAAACATTCAGTACTTC. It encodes CASSIGTGTVVAKNIQYF.

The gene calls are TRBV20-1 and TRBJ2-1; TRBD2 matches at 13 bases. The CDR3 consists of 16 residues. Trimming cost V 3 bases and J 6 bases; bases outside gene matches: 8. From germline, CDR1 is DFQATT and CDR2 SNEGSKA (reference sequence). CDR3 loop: CSASFATSGRSNEQFF. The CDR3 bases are TGCAGTGCTAGTTTTGCGACTAGCGGGAGGAGCAATGAGCAGTTCTTC.

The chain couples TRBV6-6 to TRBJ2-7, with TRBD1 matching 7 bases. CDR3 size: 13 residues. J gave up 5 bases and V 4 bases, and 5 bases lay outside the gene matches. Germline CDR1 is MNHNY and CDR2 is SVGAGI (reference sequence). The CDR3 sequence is CASSLYTGDEQYF. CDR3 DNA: TGTGCCAGCAGTTTGTATACAGGGGACGAGCAGTACTTC.

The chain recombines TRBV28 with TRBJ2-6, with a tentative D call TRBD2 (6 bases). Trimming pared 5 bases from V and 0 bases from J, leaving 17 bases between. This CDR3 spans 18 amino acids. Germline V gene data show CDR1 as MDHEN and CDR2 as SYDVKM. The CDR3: CASSTIRTTTSGANVLTF. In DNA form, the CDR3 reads TGTGCCAGCAGTACCATCCGGACTACTACCTCTGGGGCCAACGTCCTGACTTTC.

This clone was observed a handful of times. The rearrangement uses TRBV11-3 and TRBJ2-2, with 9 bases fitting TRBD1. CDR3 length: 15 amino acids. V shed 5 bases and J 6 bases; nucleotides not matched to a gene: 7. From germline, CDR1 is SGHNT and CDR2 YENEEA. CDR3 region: CASSRRGQGAGELFF. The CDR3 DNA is TGTGCCAGCAGCCGGCGGGGACAGGGAGCCGGGGAGCTGTTTTTT.

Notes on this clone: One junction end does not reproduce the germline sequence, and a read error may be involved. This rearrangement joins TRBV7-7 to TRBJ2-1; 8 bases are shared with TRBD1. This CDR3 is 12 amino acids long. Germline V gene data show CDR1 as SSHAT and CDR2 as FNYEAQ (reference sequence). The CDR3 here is CASSATGDEQFF. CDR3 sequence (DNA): TGTGCTAGCAGCGCGACAGGGGATGAGCAGTTCTTC.

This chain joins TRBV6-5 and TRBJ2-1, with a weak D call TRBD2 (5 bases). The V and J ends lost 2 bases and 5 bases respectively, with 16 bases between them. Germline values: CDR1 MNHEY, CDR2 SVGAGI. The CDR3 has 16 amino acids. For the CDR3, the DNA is TGTGCCAGCAGTTACGAGGCCCGGGGAGTCGACAATGAGCAGTTCTTC. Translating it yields CASSYEARGVDNEQFF.

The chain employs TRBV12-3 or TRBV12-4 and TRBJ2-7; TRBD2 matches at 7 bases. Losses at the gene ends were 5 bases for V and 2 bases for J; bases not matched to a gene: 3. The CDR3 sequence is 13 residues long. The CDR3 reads CASSLAGAYEQYF. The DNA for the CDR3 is TGTGCCAGCAGTCTCGCGGGGGCCTACGAGCAGTACTTC.

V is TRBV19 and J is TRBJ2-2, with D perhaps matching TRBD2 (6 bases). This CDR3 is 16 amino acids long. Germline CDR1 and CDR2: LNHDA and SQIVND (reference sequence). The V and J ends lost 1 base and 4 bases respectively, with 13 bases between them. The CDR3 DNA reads TGTGCCAGTAGTATAGCAAGAGGACTAACCACCGGGGAGCTGTTTTTT. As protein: CASSIARGLTTGELFF.

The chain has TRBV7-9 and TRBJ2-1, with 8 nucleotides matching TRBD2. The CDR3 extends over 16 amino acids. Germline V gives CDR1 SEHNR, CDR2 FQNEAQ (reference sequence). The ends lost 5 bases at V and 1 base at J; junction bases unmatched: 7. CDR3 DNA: TGTGCCAGCAGCCCGTCAGCGGGAGCATCCTACAATGAGCAGTTCTTC. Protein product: CASSPSAGASYNEQFF.